This T cell receptor (beta chain) derives from a study of blood T cell repertoires in COVID-19. Study overall: Acute and convalescent COVID-19 specimens originated in the United States, Italy and Spain.

Here immunoSEQ multiplex PCR was the method, and the copy in TCRdb shows in-frame clones only, minus some. The sample has 350,000 to 550,000 clones; 80% to 90% are singletons. Donors were grouped by their self-reported clinical history. Symptom resolution, clearance, or two negative PCRs marked donors in Cohort 3 as recovered. V was cut by 6 bases and J by 10 bases, with 10 bases left in between. The CDR3 loop spans 12 amino acids. The sequence came from a man aged 25-40 years who had recovered from COVID-19. V usage is TRBV12-3 or TRBV12-4 and J usage is TRBJ1-6; D uncertain. The specimen sequenced was PBMCs or T cells enriched from blood (not recorded which). The chain's CDR3 is CASSPGRSPLHF. The DNA of the CDR3 is TGTGCCAGCAGCCCCGGGAGGTCACCCCTCCACTTT.